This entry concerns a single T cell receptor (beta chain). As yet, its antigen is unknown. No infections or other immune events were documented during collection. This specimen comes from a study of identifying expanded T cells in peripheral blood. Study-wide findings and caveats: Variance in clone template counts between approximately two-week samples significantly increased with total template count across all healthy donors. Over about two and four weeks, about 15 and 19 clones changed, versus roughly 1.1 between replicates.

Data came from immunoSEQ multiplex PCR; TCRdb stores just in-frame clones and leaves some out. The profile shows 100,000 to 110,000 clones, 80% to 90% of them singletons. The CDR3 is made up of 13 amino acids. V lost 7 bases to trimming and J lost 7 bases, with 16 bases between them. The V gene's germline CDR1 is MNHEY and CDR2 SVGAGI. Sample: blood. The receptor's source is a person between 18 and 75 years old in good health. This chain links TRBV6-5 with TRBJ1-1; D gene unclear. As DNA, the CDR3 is TGTGCCAGCACCCCGTACGAGGGCGATGAAGCTTTCTTT. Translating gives CASTPYEGDEAFF.